Each of the 28 T cell receptor beta chains below was sequenced from the same sample in a study of T cell clonality in common variable immunodeficiency (dated by TCRdb to about 2015). General conclusions and limits of the study: Reportedly, TCRbeta sequences from CVID had fewer deletions and N-nucleotide insertions, and highly modified clones with 13 or more V deletions were absent from CVID.

Library preparation used the immunoSEQ multiplex PCR assay. In its TCRdb copy, this immuneACCESS table keeps in-frame sequences only and misses some clones. Where compared with another copy, unresolved V genes explain less than half of these, and the others have no known cause. This sample contains fewer than 30,000 clones, none of which is a singleton. The ten biggest clones cover approximately 3.9% of the sample. Their antigens remain unidentified. The sequenced sample consisted of peripheral blood mononuclear cells. These receptors came from a human donor with common variable immunodeficiency.

This clone was recorded many times. The read ends 3 residues shy of where the CDR3 ends; the end is completed using the germline J gene. This chain connects TRBV5-1 to TRBJ2-5, with TRBD2 identical over 11 bases. This CDR3 has 15 amino acids. Germline CDR1 is SGHRS and CDR2 is YFSETQ. V lost 5 bases to trimming and J lost 6 bases; unmatched junction nucleotides: 9. The CDR3 loop is CASSTDSGREKTQYF. The sequenced part of the CDR3 DNA is TGCGCCAGCAGTACAGATAGCGGGAGGGAGAAGACC.

The table lists this clone with many counts. The DNA ends 3 residues before the CDR3 does, and the rest of the CDR3 is filled in from the germline J gene. The V call is TRBV5-6, the J call TRBJ2-1, with TRBD1 matching 7 bases. J lost 4 bases, V lost 4 bases, and 8 bases had no gene match. Germline V gene data show CDR1 as SGHDT and CDR2 as YYEEEE. CDR3 length: 15 amino acids. The part of the CDR3 DNA that was read is TGTGCCAGCAGCCAGGACAGGACTCTGTACAATGAG. Its translation: CASSQDRTLYNE. The entire CDR3 is CASSQDRTLYNEQFF. The entire variable domain, with the rest obtained from reference TRBV5-6 and TRBJ2-1, is as follows: DAGVTQSPTHLIKTRGQQVTLRCSPKSGHDTVSWYQQALGQGPQFIFQYYEEEERQRGNFPDRFSGHQFPNYSSELNVNALLLGDSALYLCASSQDRTLYNEQFFGPGTRLTVL.

This clone was recorded many times. The read terminates 3 residues before the CDR3 end, so the remaining end is supplied by the germline J gene. The chain recombines TRBV19 with TRBJ2-1; 8 bases are shared with TRBD1. The V segment lost 4 bases and the J segment 0 bases; nucleotides outside the gene matches: 5. The CDR3 sequence is 16 residues long. Germline assignment: CDR1 LNHDA and CDR2 SQIVND (reference sequence). The CDR3 sequence: CASSRGQVSSYNEQFF. CDR3 DNA, as far as it was read: TGTGCCAGTAGTAGGGGACAGGTAAGCTCCTACAATGAG. Based on the CDR3 plus reference TRBV19 and TRBJ2-1, the full variable domain is DGGITQSPKYLFRKEGQNVTLSCEQNLNHDAMYWYRQDPGQGLRLIYYSQIVNDFQKGDIAEGYSVSREKKESFPLTVTSAQKNPTAFYLCASSRGQVSSYNEQFFGPGTRLTVL.

This clone was counted between two and nine times. The DNA ends 3 residues before the CDR3 does, and the rest of the CDR3 is filled in from the germline J gene. The V and J genes are TRBV7-2 and TRBJ2-3; TRBD2 is a possible D gene (5 bases). The length of the CDR3 is 14 residues. V lost 2 bases and J lost 5, with 11 bases in between. CDR1 is SGHTA, CDR2 FQGNSA, per germline. CDR3 loop: CASSLNPSGDTQYF. The part of the CDR3 DNA that was read is TGTGCCAGCAGCTTAAATCCCAGCGGAGATACG.

The CDR3 bases that were read are TGTGCCAGCAGCCAACTCACCCTACTAGCGGAACAAGAGACC. It yields the protein CASSQLTLLAEQET. The whole CDR3 region reads CASSQLTLLAEQETQYF. This chain connects TRBV7-7 to TRBJ2-5; 8 bases map to TRBD2. The read terminates 3 residues ahead of where the CDR3 ends, so the germline J gene completes it. V lost 5 bases and J lost 2; bases outside the gene matches: 13. Germline CDR1 reads SSHAT; CDR2 reads FNYEAQ (reference sequence). This CDR3 is built from 17 residues.

In the case of this clone: The CDR3 end falls 3 residues outside the read, so it is completed with the germline J gene. This chain joins TRBV5-6 and TRBJ2-7; TRBD2 aligns across 9 bases. The junction had 5 bases not matched to a gene; V was cut back by 4 bases and J by 6 bases. Germline-derived CDR1 and CDR2 are SGHDT and YYEEEE. This CDR3 contains 13 residues. This chain's CDR3 is CASSPGTSPEQYF. CDR3 DNA, as far as it was read: TGTGCCAGCAGCCCCGGGACTAGCCCCGAG.

This clone came up a few times. The CDR3 extends 3 residues past the end of the read, so its final part is completed from the germline J gene. The chain employs TRBV7-9 and TRBJ2-7; 9 positions match TRBD1. The ends lost 5 bases at V and 5 bases at J; junction bases unmatched: 7. This CDR3 contains 14 residues. Germline-derived CDR1 and CDR2 are SEHNR and FQNEAQ (reference sequence). The part of the CDR3 DNA that was read is TGTGCCAGCAGCGTTGGACAGGGGCCCGACGAG. Protein: CASSVGQGPDE. The full CDR3 sequence reads CASSVGQGPDEQYF.

This clone was seen more than once but under ten times. The read stops 3 residues short of the end of the CDR3; the missing end is completed from the germline J gene. This CDR3 is also generated by other DNA sequences in the sample. The chain carries TRBV19 and TRBJ2-1, with TRBD2 matching over 12 bases. This CDR3 comprises 15 residues. Per the germline V gene, CDR1 is LNHDA and CDR2 is SQIVND (reference sequence). Unmatched junction bases numbered 5, after V lost 7 bases and J lost 4 bases. Here the CDR3 reads CASKRLAGAYNEQFF. The part of the CDR3 DNA that was read is TGTGCCAGTAAAAGACTAGCGGGGGCGTACAATGAG.

Notes on this clone: The read is 3 residues too short to cover the CDR3 end, so that end is filled in from the germline J gene. The chain employs TRBV7-9 and TRBJ2-1; D gene unclear. V was cut by 6 bases and J by 9 bases, with 9 bases left in between. Germline loops: CDR1 SEHNR, CDR2 FQNEAQ (reference sequence). The CDR3 spans 11 residues. Partial CDR3 DNA: TGTGCCAGCAGGCGTTGGGCTGAG. This gives the protein CASRRWAE. The full CDR3 sequence reads CASRRWAEQFF.

This clone has a count of ten or more. The read is 3 residues too short to cover the CDR3 end, so that end is filled in from the germline J gene. V is TRBV30 and J is TRBJ2-1; the match to TRBD1 covers 7 bases. Trimming took 1 base from V and 7 from J; bases not matched to a gene: 4. The CDR3 is 13 residues long. The germline V gene encodes CDR1 GTSNPN and CDR2 SVGIG (reference sequence). The part of the CDR3 DNA that was read is TGTGCCTGGAGTGATTACAGGGGAAATGAG. It yields the protein CAWSDYRGNE. The full-length CDR3 reads as CAWSDYRGNEQFF.

On this clone: The sample has other DNA sequences that encode this CDR3 too. The sequenced CDR3 bases are TGTGCCAGCAGCTTAGACAGGGCCGTTGGAAAA. It specifies CASSLDRAVGK. In full, the CDR3 reads CASSLDRAVGKLFF. The chain employs TRBV11-2 and TRBJ1-4; possible D gene TRBD1, 5 bases. The CDR3 is cut off 3 residues early in the read; its end comes from the germline J gene. Looked up from germline, CDR1 is SGHAT and CDR2 is FQNNGV. Trimming stripped 0 bases from V and 10 bases from J, with 12 bases between. The CDR3 sequence is 14 residues long.

This clone was seen repeatedly, ten times or more. The read halts 3 residues ahead of the CDR3 end, with the missing end drawn from the germline J gene. V is TRBV3-1 (or the pseudogene TRBV3-2) and J is TRBJ1-5; 7 nucleotides match TRBD1. With 3 bases clipped from V and 6 bases from J, the junction kept 2 bases outside the gene matches. Germline V lookup: CDR1 LGHDT, CDR2 YNNKEL (reference sequence). CDR3 length: 13 residues. The chain's CDR3 is CASSQQGGQPQHF. The CDR3 bases that were read are TGTGCCAGCAGCCAGCAGGGGGGTCAGCCC.

In this sample, this clone turned up many times. The read is 3 residues too short to cover the CDR3 end, so that end is filled in from the germline J gene. This chain uses TRBV2 with TRBJ1-5, with D possibly matching TRBD1 (5 bases). Trimming pared 4 bases from V and 2 bases from J, leaving 12 bases between. The CDR3 extends over 15 amino acids. In germline, CDR1 is SNHLY, CDR2 FYNNEI. CDR3 bases read: TGTGCCAGCAGTGGGGCGGGGGAGGGCAATCAGCCC. Translating it yields CASSGAGEGNQP. In full, the CDR3 reads CASSGAGEGNQPQHF.

On this clone itself: The CDR3 goes on 3 residues after the read ends, and that part is filled in from the germline J gene. This chain connects TRBV2 to TRBJ1-1; 7 bases line up with TRBD1. The junction had 4 bases not matched to a gene; V was cut back by 6 bases and J by 3 bases. This CDR3 is built from 13 residues. Germline-derived CDR1 and CDR2 are SNHLY and FYNNEI. CDR3 in amino acids: CASRETGYTEAFF. Partial CDR3 DNA: TGTGCCAGCAGAGAGACAGGGTACACTGAA.

The sample holds many counts of this clone. The read terminates 3 residues before the CDR3 end, so the remaining end is supplied by the germline J gene. The chain combines TRBV18 with TRBJ2-3, with 9 positions matching TRBD2. The J segment lost 1 base and the V segment lost 3 bases, leaving 5 bases of the junction unmatched. CDR3 length equals 16 residues. Germline V gene sequence: CDR1 KGHSH, CDR2 LQKENI. CDR3 amino acids: CASSPRWTSGTDTQYF. CDR3 DNA, as far as it was read: TGTGCCAGCTCACCTCGGTGGACTAGCGGCACAGATACG.

This clone was counted at least ten times. The CDR3 end lies 3 residues beyond the end of the read and is filled in from the germline J gene. V is TRBV7-3 and J is TRBJ2-2; D call uncertain. Germline assignment: CDR1 SGHTA and CDR2 FQGTGA. The CDR3 spans 11 residues. Between the trimmed V and J ends, which lost 4 bases and 6 bases, there was a span of 3 bases. The CDR3 loop is CASSSSGELFF. Incomplete CDR3 DNA: TGTGCCAGCAGCTCCTCCGGGGAG.

This clone was detected a few times. The CDR3 end is not reached by the read, which stops 3 residues before it; the germline J gene fills it in. The chain uses TRBV7-6 and TRBJ2-7; 8 nucleotides align to TRBD2. Germline values: CDR1 SGHVS, CDR2 FNYEAQ. V shed 5 bases, J shed 4 bases, and the junction held 10 bases outside the gene matches. The CDR3 loop spans 15 amino acids. The covered CDR3 bases are TGTGCCAGCAGCCCGGGTACTAGCGGTACTTACGAG. The encoded protein is CASSPGTSGTYE. The whole CDR3 protein reads CASSPGTSGTYEQYF.

With respect to this clone: The read finishes 3 residues shy of the CDR3 end, and the germline J gene is used to complete it. The chain joins TRBV30 to TRBJ2-2, with 7 bases that match TRBD1. Germline CDR1 and CDR2: GTSNPN and SVGIG (reference sequence). V lost 4 bases, J lost 2 bases, and 7 bases stayed unmatched. This CDR3 is 15 amino acids long. The CDR3 sequence: CAWNRDRGNTGELFF. CDR3 DNA (partial): TGTGCCTGGAACCGGGACAGAGGAAACACCGGGGAG.

This clone was counted at least ten times. The read gets to within 3 residues of the CDR3 end, and the germline J gene fills in the rest. The chain carries TRBV18 and TRBJ2-1; D gene unclear. Per germline, CDR1 KGHSH and CDR2 LQKENI. The CDR3 sequence is 15 residues long. The V end was cut by 2 bases, the J end by 0 bases, with 8 bases between. Incomplete CDR3 DNA: TGTGCCAGCTCACCAATAGCCAGCTCCTACAATGAG. Translated, it gives CASSPIASSYNE. The CDR3 as a whole reads CASSPIASSYNEQFF. Full variable domain (rest looked up from reference TRBV18 and TRBJ2-1): NAGVMQNPRHLVRRRGQEARLRCSPMKGHSHVYWYRQLPEEGLKFMVYLQKENIIDESGMPKERFSAEFPKEGPSILRIQQVVRGDSAAYFCASSPIASSYNEQFFGPGTRLTVL.

This clone was found many times. The CDR3 end is not reached by the read, which stops 3 residues before it; the germline J gene fills it in. The chain employs TRBV20-1 and TRBJ1-2; 7 bases are shared with TRBD1. Germline CDR1 reads DFQATT; CDR2 reads SNEGSKA (reference sequence). This CDR3 comprises 13 residues. J lost 2 bases, V lost 7 bases, and 7 bases had no gene match. CDR3 protein: CSVADRANYGYTF. CDR3 DNA, as far as it was read: TGCAGTGTTGCCGACAGGGCCAACTATGGC.

In its sample, this clone was seen a few times. Read coverage stops 3 residues before the CDR3 terminus; the germline J gene supplies the remainder. The genes are TRBV6-1 and TRBJ2-3; D remains ambiguous. Germline V gene lookup returns CDR1 MNHNS and CDR2 SASEGT. The ends were cut back, 1 base at V and 7 bases at J, with 9 bases in the middle. The CDR3 consists of 13 residues. The CDR3 reads CASSEGGRNTQYF. CDR3 DNA, as far as it was read: TGTGCCAGCAGTGAAGGCGGCCGTAATACG.

As regards this clone: Coverage ceases 3 residues before the CDR3 finishes, and the germline J gene fills in the end. The chain employs TRBV18 and TRBJ1-1, with D perhaps matching TRBD1 (6 bases). The CDR3 runs 14 residues. Germline values: CDR1 KGHSH, CDR2 LQKENI. Partial CDR3 DNA: TGTGCCAGCTCACTTGGAATACAGGGAGGGGAA. Amino acids: CASSLGIQGGE. The full CDR3 protein is CASSLGIQGGEAFF.

The table lists this clone with a few counts. At one end, the junction sequence differs from germline, possibly due to a read error. The read falls 3 residues short of the CDR3 end, and the missing part is taken from the germline J gene. The chain has TRBV30 and TRBJ2-1; D unclear. The length of the CDR3 is 12 residues. The germline CDR1 and CDR2 sequences are GTSNPN and SVGIG (reference sequence). The CDR3 DNA, read in part, is TGTGCCCGGAGTGGTACTCCGGGTGAG. The encoded protein is CARSGTPGE. The whole CDR3 sequence reads CARSGTPGEQFF. Based on the CDR3 plus reference TRBV30 and TRBJ2-1, the full variable domain is SQTIHQWPATLVQPVGSPLSLECTVEGTSNPNLYWYRQAAGRGLQLLFYSVGIGQISSEVPQNLSASRPQDRQFILSSKKLLLSDSGFYLCARSGTPGEQFFGPGTRLTVL.

This clone was recorded many times. The read halts 3 residues ahead of the CDR3 end, with the missing end drawn from the germline J gene. The chain uses TRBV29-1 and TRBJ2-7, with 10 bases aligning to TRBD1. This CDR3 has 15 amino acids. The germline gives CDR1 SQVTM, CDR2 ANQGSEA. The trim removed 2 bases at V and 4 bases at J, leaving 8 bases unmatched. CDR3 protein: CSVETGRDRGYEQYF. The CDR3 DNA, read in part, is TGCAGCGTTGAAACGGGGAGGGACAGGGGTTACGAG.

This clone was found many times. One junction end does not reproduce the germline sequence, and a read error may be involved. Read coverage stops 3 residues before the CDR3 terminus; the germline J gene supplies the remainder. V and J are TRBV2 and TRBJ2-4; TRBD2 matches at 15 bases. Germline V CDR1 and CDR2: SNHLY, FYNNEI. This CDR3 has 16 residues. The CDR3 sequence is CASREGLAGGRGIQYF. CDR3 bases read: TGTGCCAGCAGGGAAGGACTAGCGGGAGGGCGGGGCATT.

To note about this clone: The read gets to within 3 residues of the CDR3 end, and the germline J gene fills in the rest. The chain combines TRBV19 with TRBJ1-5; D is uncertain. The V gene's germline CDR1 is LNHDA and CDR2 SQIVND (reference sequence). V was clipped by 3 bases and J by 2 bases, with 5 bases between them. The CDR3 covers 13 residues. CDR3 DNA, as far as it was read: TGTGCCAGTAGTATTCTCCGCAATCAGCCC. Encoded protein: CASSILRNQP. In full, the CDR3 is CASSILRNQPQHF.

Of note for this clone: Sequencing ends 3 residues short of the CDR3 end; the germline J gene provides the rest. The genes are TRBV5-1 and TRBJ1-2; possibly TRBD1 for D (6 bases). Germline CDR1 reads SGHRS; CDR2 reads YFSETQ. V was cut by 6 bases and J by 6 bases, with 15 bases left in between. The CDR3 runs to 13 residues. CDR3 DNA (partial): TGCGCCAGCATGACAGGCGGACCAGATGGC. Encoded protein: CASMTGGPDG. The whole CDR3 protein is CASMTGGPDGYTF.

This clone showed up many times. The read terminates 3 residues ahead of where the CDR3 ends, so the germline J gene completes it. The rearrangement joins TRBV18 to TRBJ2-5; maybe TRBD1 (6 bases). Per germline, CDR1 KGHSH and CDR2 LQKENI. Trimming cost V 5 bases and J 5 bases, with 18 bases left between them. The CDR3 totals 15 residues. The CDR3 is CASSTEQGLGETQYF. CDR3 DNA (partial): TGTGCCAGCTCAACAGAACAGGGATTGGGGGAGACC.